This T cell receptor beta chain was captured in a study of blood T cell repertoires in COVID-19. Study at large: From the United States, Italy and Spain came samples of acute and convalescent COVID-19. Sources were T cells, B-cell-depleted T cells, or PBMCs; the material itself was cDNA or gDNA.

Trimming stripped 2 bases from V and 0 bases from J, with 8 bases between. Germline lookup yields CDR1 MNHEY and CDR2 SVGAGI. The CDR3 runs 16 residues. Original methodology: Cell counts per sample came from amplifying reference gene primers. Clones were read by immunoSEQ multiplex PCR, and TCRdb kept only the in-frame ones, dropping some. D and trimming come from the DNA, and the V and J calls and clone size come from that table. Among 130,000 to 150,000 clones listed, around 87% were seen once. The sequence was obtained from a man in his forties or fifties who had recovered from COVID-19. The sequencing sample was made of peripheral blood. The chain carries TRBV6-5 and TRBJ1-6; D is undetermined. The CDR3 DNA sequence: TGTGCCAGCAGTTACAGACAACACTCCTATAATTCACCCCTCCACTTT. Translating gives CASSYRQHSYNSPLHF.